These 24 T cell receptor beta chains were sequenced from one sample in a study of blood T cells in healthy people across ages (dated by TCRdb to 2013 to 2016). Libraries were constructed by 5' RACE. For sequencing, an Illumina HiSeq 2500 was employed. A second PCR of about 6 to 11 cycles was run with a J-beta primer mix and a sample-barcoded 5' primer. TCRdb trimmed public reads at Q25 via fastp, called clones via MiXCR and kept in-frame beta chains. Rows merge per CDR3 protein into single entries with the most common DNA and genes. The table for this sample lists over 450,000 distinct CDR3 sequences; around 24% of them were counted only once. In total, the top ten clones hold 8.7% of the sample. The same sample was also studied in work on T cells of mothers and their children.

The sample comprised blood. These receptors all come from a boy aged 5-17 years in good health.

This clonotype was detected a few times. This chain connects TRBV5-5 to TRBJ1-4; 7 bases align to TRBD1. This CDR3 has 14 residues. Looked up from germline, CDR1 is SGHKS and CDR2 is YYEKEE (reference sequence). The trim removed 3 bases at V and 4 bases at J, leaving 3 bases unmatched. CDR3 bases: TGTGCCAGCAGCTGGGGACAGATTAATGAAAAACTGTTTTTT. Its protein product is CASSWGQINEKLFF.

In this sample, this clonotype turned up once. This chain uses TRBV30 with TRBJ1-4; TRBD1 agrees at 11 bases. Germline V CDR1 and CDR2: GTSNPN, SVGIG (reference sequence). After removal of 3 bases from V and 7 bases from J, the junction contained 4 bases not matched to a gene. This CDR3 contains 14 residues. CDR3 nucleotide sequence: TGTGCCTGGAGCGGGACAGGGGGATTTGAAAAACTGTTTTTT. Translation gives CAWSGTGGFEKLFF. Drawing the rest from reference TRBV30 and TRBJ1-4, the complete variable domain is SQTIHQWPATLVQPVGSPLSLECTVEGTSNPNLYWYRQAAGRGLQLLFYSVGIGQISSEVPQNLSASRPQDRQFILSSKKLLLSDSGFYLCAWSGTGGFEKLFFGSGTQLSVL.

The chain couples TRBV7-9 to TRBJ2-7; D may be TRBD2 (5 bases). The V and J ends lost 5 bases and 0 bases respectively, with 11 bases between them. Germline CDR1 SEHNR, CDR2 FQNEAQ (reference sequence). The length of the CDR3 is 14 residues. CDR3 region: CASSPGRGSYEQYF. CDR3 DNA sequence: TGTGCCAGCAGCCCCGGACGGGGCTCCTACGAGCAGTACTTC.

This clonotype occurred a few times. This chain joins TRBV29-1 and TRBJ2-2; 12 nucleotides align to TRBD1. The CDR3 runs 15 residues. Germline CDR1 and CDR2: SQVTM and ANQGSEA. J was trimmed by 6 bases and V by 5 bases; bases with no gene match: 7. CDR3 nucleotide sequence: TGCAGCGTTTTACCCGGGACAGGGGGCCCCGGGGAGCTGTTTTTT. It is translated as CSVLPGTGGPGELFF.

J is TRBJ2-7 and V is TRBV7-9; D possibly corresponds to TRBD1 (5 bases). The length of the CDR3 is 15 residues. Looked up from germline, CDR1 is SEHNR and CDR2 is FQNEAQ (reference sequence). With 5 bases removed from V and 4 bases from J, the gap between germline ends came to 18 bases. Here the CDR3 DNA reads TGTGCCAGCAGCCCCTCCAGGGCTGCGATTTACGAGCAGTACTTC. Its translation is CASSPSRAAIYEQYF. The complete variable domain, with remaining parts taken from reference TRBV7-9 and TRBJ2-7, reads DTGVSQNPRHKITKRGQNVTFRCDPISEHNRLYWYRQTLGQGPEFLTYFQNEAQLEKSRLLSDRFSAERPKGSFSTLEIQRTEQGDSAMYLCASSPSRAAIYEQYFGPGTRLTVT.

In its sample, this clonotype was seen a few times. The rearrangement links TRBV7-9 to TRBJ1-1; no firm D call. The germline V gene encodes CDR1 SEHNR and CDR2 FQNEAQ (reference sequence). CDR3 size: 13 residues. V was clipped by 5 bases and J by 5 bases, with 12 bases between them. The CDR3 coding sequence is TGTGCCAGCAGCCCCGGAAGCGGGACTGAAGCTTTCTTT. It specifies CASSPGSGTEAFF.

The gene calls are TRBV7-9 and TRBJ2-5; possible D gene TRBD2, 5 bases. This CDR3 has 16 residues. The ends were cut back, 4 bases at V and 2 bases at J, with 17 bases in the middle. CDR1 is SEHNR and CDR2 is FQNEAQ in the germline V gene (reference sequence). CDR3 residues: CASSSTNGNTQETQYF. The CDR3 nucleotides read TGTGCCAGCAGCTCGACTAACGGGAATACACAAGAGACCCAGTACTTC.

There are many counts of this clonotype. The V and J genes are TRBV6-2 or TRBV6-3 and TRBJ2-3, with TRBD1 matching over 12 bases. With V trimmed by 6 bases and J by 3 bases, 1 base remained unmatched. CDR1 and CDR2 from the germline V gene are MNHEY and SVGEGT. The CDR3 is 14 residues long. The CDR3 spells CASRGQGATDTQYF. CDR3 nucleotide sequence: TGTGCCAGCAGGGGACAGGGGGCGACAGATACGCAGTATTTT.

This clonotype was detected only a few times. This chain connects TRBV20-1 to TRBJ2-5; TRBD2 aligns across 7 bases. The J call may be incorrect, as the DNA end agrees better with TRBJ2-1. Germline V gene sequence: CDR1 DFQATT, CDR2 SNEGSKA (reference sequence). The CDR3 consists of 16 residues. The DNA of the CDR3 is TGCAGTGCTAGAGCTCCGATAGCGGGCCCGTACAATGAGCAGTTCTTC. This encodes CSARAPIAGPYNEQFF.

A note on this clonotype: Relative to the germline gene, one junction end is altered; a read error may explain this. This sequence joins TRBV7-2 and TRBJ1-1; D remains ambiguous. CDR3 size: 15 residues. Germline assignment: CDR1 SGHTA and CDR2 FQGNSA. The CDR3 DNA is TGTGCCTGCAGCTTCGAACGTAGGTCGAACACTGAAGCTTTCTTT. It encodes CACSFERRSNTEAFF.

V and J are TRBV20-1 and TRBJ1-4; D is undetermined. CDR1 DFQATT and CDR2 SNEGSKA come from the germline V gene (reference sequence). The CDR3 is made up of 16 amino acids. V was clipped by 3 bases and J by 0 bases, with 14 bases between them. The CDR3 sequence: CSASAGRAATNEKLFF. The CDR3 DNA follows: TGCAGTGCTAGTGCGGGCAGAGCAGCAACTAATGAAAAACTGTTTTTT.

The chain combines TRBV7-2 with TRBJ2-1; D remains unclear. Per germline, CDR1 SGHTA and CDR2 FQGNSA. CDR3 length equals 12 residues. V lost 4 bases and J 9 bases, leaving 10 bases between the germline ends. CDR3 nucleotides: TGTGCCAGCAGCTGGGGTCAAGGTGAGCAGTTCTTC. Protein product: CASSWGQGEQFF.

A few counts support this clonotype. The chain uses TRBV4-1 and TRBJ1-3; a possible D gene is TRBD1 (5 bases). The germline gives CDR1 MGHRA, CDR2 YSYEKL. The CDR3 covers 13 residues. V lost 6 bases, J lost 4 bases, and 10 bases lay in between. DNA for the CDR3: TGCGCCAGCAGGGGGGGTTCAGGAAACACCATATATTTT. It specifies CASRGGSGNTIYF.

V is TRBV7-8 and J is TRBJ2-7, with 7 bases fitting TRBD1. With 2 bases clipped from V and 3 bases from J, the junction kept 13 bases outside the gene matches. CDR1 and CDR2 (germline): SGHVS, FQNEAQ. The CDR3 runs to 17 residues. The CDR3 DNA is TGTGCCAGCAGCTTAATAAACAGAGTCGCAGGGGGCTACGAGCAGTACTTC. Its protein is CASSLINRVAGGYEQYF.

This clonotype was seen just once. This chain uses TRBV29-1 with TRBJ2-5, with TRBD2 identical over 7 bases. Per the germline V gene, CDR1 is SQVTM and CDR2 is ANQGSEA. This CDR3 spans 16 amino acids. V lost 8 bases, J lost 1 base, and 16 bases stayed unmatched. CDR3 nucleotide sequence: TGCAGCTTTTTTGTCCCAGCGGGACGATCCCAAGAGACCCAGTACTTC. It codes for CSFFVPAGRSQETQYF.

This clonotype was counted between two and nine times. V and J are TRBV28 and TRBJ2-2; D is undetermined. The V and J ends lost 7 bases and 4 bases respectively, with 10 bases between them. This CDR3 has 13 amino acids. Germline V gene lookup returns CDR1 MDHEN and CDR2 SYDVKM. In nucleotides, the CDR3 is TGTGCCAGCAATCCCTCACGCACCGGGGAGCTGTTTTTT. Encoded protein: CASNPSRTGELFF. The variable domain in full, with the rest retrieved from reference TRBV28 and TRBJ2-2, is DVKVTQSSRYLVKRTGEKVFLECVQDMDHENMFWYRQDPGLGLRLIYFSYDVKMKEKGDIPEGYSVSREKKERFSLILESASTNQTSMYLCASNPSRTGELFFGEGSRLTVL.

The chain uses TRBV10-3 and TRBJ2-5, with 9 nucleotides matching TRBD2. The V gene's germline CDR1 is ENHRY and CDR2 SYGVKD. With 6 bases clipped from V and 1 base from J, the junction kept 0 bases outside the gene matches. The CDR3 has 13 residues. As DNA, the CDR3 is TGTGCCATCAGGCGGGAGGGCCAAGAGACCCAGTACTTC. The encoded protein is CAIRREGQETQYF.

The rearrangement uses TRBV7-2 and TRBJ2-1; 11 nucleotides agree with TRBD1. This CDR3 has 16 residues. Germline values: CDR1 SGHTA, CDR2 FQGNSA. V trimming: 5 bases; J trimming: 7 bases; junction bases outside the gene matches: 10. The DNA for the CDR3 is TGTGCCAGCAGCGCCTCCGGGACAGGGGGGTTGAATGAGCAGTTCTTC. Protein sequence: CASSASGTGGLNEQFF.

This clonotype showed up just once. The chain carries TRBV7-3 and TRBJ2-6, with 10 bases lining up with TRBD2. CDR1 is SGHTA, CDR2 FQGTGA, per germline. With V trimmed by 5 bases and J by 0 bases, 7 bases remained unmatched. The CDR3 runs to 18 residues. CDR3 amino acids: CASSLRQRGGSGANVLTF. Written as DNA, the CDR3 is TGTGCCAGCAGCCTGCGGCAGCGGGGGGGCTCTGGGGCCAACGTCCTGACTTTC.

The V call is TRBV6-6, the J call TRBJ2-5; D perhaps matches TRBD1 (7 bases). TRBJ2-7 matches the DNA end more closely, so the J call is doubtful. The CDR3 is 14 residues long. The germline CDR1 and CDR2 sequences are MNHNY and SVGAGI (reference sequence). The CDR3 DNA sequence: TGTGCCAGCAGACCCAGGGGGGATCTGGTCGAGCAGTACTTC. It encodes CASRPRGDLVEQYF.

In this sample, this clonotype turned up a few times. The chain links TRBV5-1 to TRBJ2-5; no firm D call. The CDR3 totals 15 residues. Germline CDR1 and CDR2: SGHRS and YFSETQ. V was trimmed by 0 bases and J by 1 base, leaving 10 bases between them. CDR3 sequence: CASSLAGSSQETQYF. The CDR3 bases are TGCGCCAGCAGCTTGGCTGGTAGCAGCCAAGAGACCCAGTACTTC.

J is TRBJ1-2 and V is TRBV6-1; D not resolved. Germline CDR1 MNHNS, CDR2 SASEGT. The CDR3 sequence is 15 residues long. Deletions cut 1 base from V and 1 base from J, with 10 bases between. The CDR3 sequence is CASSEVWTNNYGYTF. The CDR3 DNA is TGTGCCAGCAGTGAAGTCTGGACTAATAACTATGGCTACACCTTC.

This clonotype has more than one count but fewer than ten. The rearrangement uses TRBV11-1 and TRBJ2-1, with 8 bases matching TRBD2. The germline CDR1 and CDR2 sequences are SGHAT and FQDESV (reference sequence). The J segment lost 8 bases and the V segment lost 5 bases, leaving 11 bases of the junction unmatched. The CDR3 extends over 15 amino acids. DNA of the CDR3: TGTGCCAGCAGCCCCGGGGGGGGGTCCAACTATGAGCAGTTCTTC. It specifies CASSPGGGSNYEQFF. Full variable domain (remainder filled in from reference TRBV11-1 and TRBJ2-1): EAEVAQSPRYKITEKSQAVAFWCDPISGHATLYWYRQILGQGPELLVQFQDESVVDDSQLPKDRFSAERLKGVDSTLKIQPAELGDSAMYLCASSPGGGSNYEQFFGPGTRLTVL.

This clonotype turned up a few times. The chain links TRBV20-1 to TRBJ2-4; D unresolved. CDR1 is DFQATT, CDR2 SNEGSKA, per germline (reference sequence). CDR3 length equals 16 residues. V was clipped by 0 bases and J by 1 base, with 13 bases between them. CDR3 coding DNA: TGCAGTGCTAGAGATAGGTGGGAAAGGGCCAAAAACATTCAGTACTTC. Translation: CSARDRWERAKNIQYF.